This T cell receptor (beta chain) was found in a study of T cell responses to AZD1222 COVID-19 vaccine. The repertoire was sequenced with immunoSEQ multiplex PCR; TCRdb's copy has only in-frame clones and lacks some. The table includes more than 140,000 clones, about 91% detected once. This CDR3 is built from 14 residues. Trimming removed 3 bases from V and 1 base from J, with 10 bases in between. Germline assignment: CDR1 KGHSH and CDR2 LQKENI. The origin of this receptor is an adult in good health. The V call is TRBV18, the J call TRBJ2-7; the D gene is possibly TRBD1 (6 bases). Sequencing used peripheral blood, obtained on day 0 of MenACWY control vaccination. CDR3: CASSPGTQSYEQYF. CDR3 sequence (DNA): TGTGCCAGCTCACCCGGGACACAATCCTACGAGCAGTACTTC. The full variable domain, rest sourced from reference TRBV18 and TRBJ2-7, is NAGVMQNPRHLVRRRGQEARLRCSPMKGHSHVYWYRQLPEEGLKFMVYLQKENIIDESGMPKERFSAEFPKEGPSILRIQQVVRGDSAAYFCASSPGTQSYEQYFGPGTRLTVT.